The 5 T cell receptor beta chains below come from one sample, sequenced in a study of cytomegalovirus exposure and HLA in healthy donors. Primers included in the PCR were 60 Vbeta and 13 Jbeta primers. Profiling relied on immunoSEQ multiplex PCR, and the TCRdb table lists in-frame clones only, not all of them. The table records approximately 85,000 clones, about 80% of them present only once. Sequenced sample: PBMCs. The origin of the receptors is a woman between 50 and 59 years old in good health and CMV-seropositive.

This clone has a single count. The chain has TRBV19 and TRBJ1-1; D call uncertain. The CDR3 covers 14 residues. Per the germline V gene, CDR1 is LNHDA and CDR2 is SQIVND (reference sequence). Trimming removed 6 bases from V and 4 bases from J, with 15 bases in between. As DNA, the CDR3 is TGTGCCAGTAGATCGGAGGGATGGGGCACTGAAGCTTTCTTT. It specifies CASRSEGWGTEAFF.

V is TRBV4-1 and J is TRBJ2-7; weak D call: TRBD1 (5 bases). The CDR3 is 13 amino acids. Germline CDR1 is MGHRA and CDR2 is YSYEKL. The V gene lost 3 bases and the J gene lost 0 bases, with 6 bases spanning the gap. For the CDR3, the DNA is TGCGCCAGCAGCCAGGGGCCCTCCTACGAGCAGTACTTC. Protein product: CASSQGPSYEQYF.

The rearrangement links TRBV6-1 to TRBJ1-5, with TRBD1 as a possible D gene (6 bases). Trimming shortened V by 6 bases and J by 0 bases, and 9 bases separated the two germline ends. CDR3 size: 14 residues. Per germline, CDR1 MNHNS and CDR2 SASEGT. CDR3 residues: CASRYRVSNQPQHF. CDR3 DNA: TGTGCCAGCAGGTACAGGGTTAGCAATCAGCCCCAGCATTTT.

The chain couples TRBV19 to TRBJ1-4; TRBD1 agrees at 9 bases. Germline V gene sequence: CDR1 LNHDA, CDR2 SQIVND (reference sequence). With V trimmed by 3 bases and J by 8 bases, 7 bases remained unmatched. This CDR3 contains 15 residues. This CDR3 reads CASSIGGTGREKLFF. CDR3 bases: TGTGCCAGTAGTATCGGGGGGACAGGGAGGGAAAAACTGTTTTTT.

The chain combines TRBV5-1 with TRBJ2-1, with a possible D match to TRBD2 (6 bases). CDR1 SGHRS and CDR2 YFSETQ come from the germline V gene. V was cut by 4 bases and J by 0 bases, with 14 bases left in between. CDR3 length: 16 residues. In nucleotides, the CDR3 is TGCGCCAGCAGCCCCCCGCGGGGATCCTCCTACAATGAGCAGTTCTTC. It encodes CASSPPRGSSYNEQFF.